The clone carrying this TCR beta chain was observed a handful of times. This record comes from a study of early T cells in non-severe SARS-CoV-2 infection. Study context: From unsorted whole blood, bulk RNA was sequenced, and the chains remained unpaired.

Tagging with unique molecular identifiers was applied to individual cDNA molecules. TCRdb fed the 5' RACE reads into MiXCR, producing one record per CDR3 protein. The table has some 49,000 distinct CDR3 sequences, around 8% seen once. CDR3 length: 13 residues. Per germline, CDR1 SGHTA and CDR2 FQGNSA. After removal of 3 bases from V and 4 bases from J, the junction contained 2 bases not matched to a gene. The chain uses TRBV7-2 and TRBJ2-5; 7 nucleotides align to TRBD1. The sample was whole blood. The TCR comes from an adult who was a healthcare worker with PCR-confirmed SARS-CoV-2 infection or an uninfected control (not recorded which). In DNA, the CDR3 is TGTGCCAGCAGCTTGGGACAGCTAGAGACCCAGTACTTC. It yields the protein CASSLGQLETQYF.